This T cell receptor beta chain was sequenced during a study of blood T cell repertoires in COVID-19. Background on the study: Specimens from acute and convalescent COVID-19 originated in the United States, Italy and Spain.

Original methodology: Estimation of nucleated cell counts relied on the amplification of reference gene primers. Sequencing was performed with immunoSEQ multiplex PCR; in TCRdb, only in-frame clones are kept and a portion is missing. V, J and clone size were drawn from that table, and D and trimming were deduced from the DNA. The sample consists of 45,000 to 55,000 clones, less than 85% of them appearing once. Trimming took 0 bases from V and 5 from J, leaving 13 bases between them. Looked up from germline, CDR1 is MNHEY and CDR2 is SVGEGT. The CDR3 is 15 amino acids. This chain uses TRBV6-2 or TRBV6-3 with TRBJ1-1, with TRBD1 as a possible D gene (6 bases). This receptor was obtained from a human donor in a cohort sampled during active COVID-19. The sequenced sample was peripheral blood. In DNA, the CDR3 is TGTGCCAGCAGTTACTCCGTGACAGGCGGGACTGAAGCTTTCTTT. Translating it yields CASSYSVTGGTEAFF.